This T cell receptor (beta chain) was documented in a study of blood T cell repertoires in COVID-19 (dated by TCRdb to 2018 to 2021). With regard to the full study: Collaborator samples came from the United States, Italy and Spain and covered acute and convalescent phases of COVID-19. The prospective study material was composed of cDNA or gDNA derived from T cells, B-cell-depleted T cells, or PBMCs. Subjects who had been exposed to COVID-19, were actively infected with it, or had recovered from it provided the deeply sampled blood TCRbeta repertoires that made up the dataset. The repertoires were released in a freely available public database meant as a resource for research on the immune response to SARS-CoV-2. Samples were obtained from the ongoing ImmuneRACE study (first 160 participants) and from 1,254 subjects provided by 6 global collaborators. Nearly every sample came with metadata listing a de-identified subject ID, COVID-19 status, age in years and sex. Where available, HLA class I and class II types were taken from metadata supplied by the sample provider and were not determined by assay-based typing. Paper-wide results and their limitations: How much clinical and demographic metadata was included differed by source and by participant, and the metadata was provided uncurated.

Reading from cysteine to phenylalanine, the CDR3 counts 15 amino acids. Only CDR3 DNA remains: 45 bases, in frame from the first base. CDR1 LGHNA and CDR2 YSLEER were looked up in the germline V gene. The trim is 3 bases for V and 9 bases for J, with a gap of 15 bases between the germline ends. Points on this clone: This receptor's antigen is unknown. No qualities accompany the bases; no much larger clone lies one base away.

The collaborating institutions used their own protocols to collect whole blood in K2EDTA tubes. For TCRbeta analysis, collaborator samples were shipped as frozen whole blood, as isolated PBMCs, or as DNA extracted from either sample type. TCRbeta CDR3 regions were amplified from genomic DNA using the immunoSEQ Assay, a bias-controlled multiplex PCR. Turning to the authors' computational methods: The number of nucleated cells in each sample was estimated by amplification of reference gene primers within the assay. To quantify the absolute abundance of each unique TCRbeta CDR3 rearrangement, sequence reads were collapsed and filtered. For each sample, productive Simpson clonality was calculated as the square root of Simpson's diversity index over productive rearrangements. TCRdb took this table from immuneACCESS and kept in-frame rearrangements with V and J called. Such tables lack part of the clones; where checked against another copy, unresolved V genes explain under half of the gap, and the rest is unexplained. From that table come the V and J calls and clone size; the DNA was used to work out D and trimming. For this sample the table gives a few hundred thousand clones, of which around nine tenths were detected only once. The ten largest clones add up to around 3% of the sample.

The clonotype comes from a man in his fifties or sixties with acute or convalescent COVID-19. The sequenced sample was peripheral blood. The V and J genes are TRBV4-3 and TRBJ1-6; TRBD1 is possibly the D segment (5 matching bases). The CDR3 in this case is CASSQAGTGTSPLHF. The DNA sequence is given as TGCGCCAGCAGCCAGGCCGGGACTGGGACTTCACCCCTCCACTTT.